One T cell receptor (beta chain) is described in this entry. In the original workflow: Estimated nucleated cell counts came from reference gene primer amplification. Data came from immunoSEQ multiplex PCR; TCRdb stores just in-frame clones and leaves some out. The V and J calls and the clone size are those of that table, but D and trimming were determined from the DNA. The sample shows approximately 350,000 clones, around 83% of them seen only once. This entry comes from a study of blood T cell repertoires in COVID-19. Study details: Sample material is recorded as cDNA or gDNA derived from T cells, B-cell-depleted T cells, or PBMCs.

Recovered status in Cohort 3 required two negative PCRs, clearance, or symptom resolution. This receptor was identified in a woman aged 50 to 60 who had recovered from COVID-19. Specimen: PBMCs or T cells enriched from blood (not recorded which).

CDR3 residues: CAWSVLEGETEAFF. CDR3 bases: TGTGCCTGGAGTGTACTAGAGGGGGAGACTGAAGCTTTCTTT. The chain employs TRBV30 and TRBJ1-1; weak D call: TRBD1 (6 bases). CDR1 and CDR2 from the germline V gene are GTSNPN and SVGIG (reference sequence). The CDR3 totals 14 residues. Trimming left V 0 bases short and J 5 bases short, with 13 bases between.